A selection of T cell receptor beta chains follows, all from one sample in a study of T cell responses to AZD1222 COVID-19 vaccine. Sequencing was performed with immunoSEQ multiplex PCR; in TCRdb, only in-frame clones are kept and a portion is missing. In the table there are some 150,000 clones, approximately 93% of which are singletons. The material was peripheral blood, obtained on day 0 of AZD1222 vaccination. These receptors all come from an adult in good health. CDR3s include the opening cysteine and the closing phenylalanine or tryptophan. Each record gives: CDR3 length, J gene, V gene, clone size, D gene, CDR3 DNA, CDR3 protein. A D gene is named only where the DNA matches it firmly. Not every row has a clone size; where given, it reads once, few, many or a size class.

CDR3 length: 16; J gene: TRBJ1-2; V gene: TRBV27; clone size: NA; D gene: NA; CDR3 DNA: TGTGCCAGCAGTATAGGGACACCCGCTTCTAACTATGGCTACACCTTC; CDR3 protein: CASSIGTPASNYGYTF
CDR3 length: 14; J gene: TRBJ1-5; V gene: TRBV2; clone size: NA; D gene: NA; CDR3 DNA: TGTGCCAGCAGTGATCGGCTACCCAATCAGCCCCAGCATTTT; CDR3 protein: CASSDRLPNQPQHF
CDR3 length: 15; J gene: TRBJ1-3; V gene: TRBV7-2; clone size: NA; D gene: NA; CDR3 DNA: TGTGCCAGCAGCTTAGGGGGGGCTTCTGGAAACACCATATATTTT; CDR3 protein: CASSLGGASGNTIYF
CDR3 length: 13; J gene: TRBJ1-2; V gene: TRBV20-1; clone size: NA; D gene: NA; CDR3 DNA: TGCAGTGCTAGTTCACAGGGCAACTATGGCTACACCTTC; CDR3 protein: CSASSQGNYGYTF
CDR3 length: 14; J gene: TRBJ1-5; V gene: TRBV12-5; clone size: NA; D gene: TRBD1; CDR3 DNA: TGTGCTAGTCAGTACAGGGGGACCAATCAGCCCCAGCATTTT; CDR3 protein: CASQYRGTNQPQHF
CDR3 length: 15; J gene: TRBJ1-1; V gene: TRBV9; clone size: NA; D gene: NA; CDR3 DNA: TGTGCCAGCAGCCCCCGGACACCCGTGAACACTGAAGCTTTCTTT; CDR3 protein: CASSPRTPVNTEAFF
CDR3 length: 16; J gene: TRBJ1-4; V gene: TRBV4-1; clone size: NA; D gene: NA; CDR3 DNA: TGCGCCAGCAGCCAAGATCCTAGAGGAACTAATGAAAAACTGTTTTTT; CDR3 protein: CASSQDPRGTNEKLFF
CDR3 length: 12; J gene: TRBJ1-1; V gene: TRBV3-1/TRBV3-2; clone size: NA; D gene: NA; CDR3 DNA: TGTGCCAGCAGCTTAGCGGGGGCTGAAGCTTTCTTT; CDR3 protein: CASSLAGAEAFF
CDR3 length: 14; J gene: TRBJ2-3; V gene: TRBV5-1; clone size: NA; D gene: TRBD1; CDR3 DNA: TGCGCCAGCAGCCCGACAGGGGTGAGAGATACGCAGTATTTT; CDR3 protein: CASSPTGVRDTQYF
CDR3 length: 15; J gene: TRBJ1-1; V gene: TRBV5-1; clone size: once; D gene: NA; CDR3 DNA: TGCGCCAGCAGCTCGGGACTTCGGGGGTACACTGAAGCTTTCTTT; CDR3 protein: CASSSGLRGYTEAFF
CDR3 length: 14; J gene: TRBJ2-7; V gene: TRBV27; clone size: NA; D gene: NA; CDR3 DNA: TGTGCCAGCAGTTTATCCGGGAGCTCCTACGAGCAGTACTTC; CDR3 protein: CASSLSGSSYEQYF
CDR3 length: 16; J gene: TRBJ1-4; V gene: TRBV27; clone size: once; D gene: TRBD1; CDR3 DNA: TGTGCCAGCAGTTTGGGGACAGGAGTCCATGGTGAAAAACTGTTTTTT; CDR3 protein: CASSLGTGVHGEKLFF
CDR3 length: 13; J gene: TRBJ1-5; V gene: TRBV5-4; clone size: NA; D gene: TRBD1; CDR3 DNA: TGTGCCAGCAGCTTTGGACAGGAACAGCCCCAGCATTTT; CDR3 protein: CASSFGQEQPQHF
CDR3 length: 11; J gene: TRBJ2-5; V gene: TRBV3-1/TRBV3-2; clone size: NA; D gene: NA; CDR3 DNA: TGTGCCAGCAGCCAAAGGAGGACCCAGTACTTC; CDR3 protein: CASSQRRTQYF
CDR3 length: 14; J gene: TRBJ1-1; V gene: TRBV27; clone size: NA; D gene: TRBD1; CDR3 DNA: TGTGCCAGCAGTGACAGGGGGTTAAACACTGAAGCTTTCTTT; CDR3 protein: CASSDRGLNTEAFF
CDR3 length: 15; J gene: TRBJ2-7; V gene: TRBV9; clone size: once; D gene: NA; CDR3 DNA: TGTGCCAGCAGCGTAGGAATGGGGGTAGATTACGAGCAGTACTTC; CDR3 protein: CASSVGMGVDYEQYF
CDR3 length: 16; J gene: TRBJ1-1; V gene: TRBV5-1; clone size: NA; D gene: NA; CDR3 DNA: TGCGCCAGCAGCTTGGAGCCGGGACGGACGAACACTGAAGCTTTCTTT; CDR3 protein: CASSLEPGRTNTEAFF
CDR3 length: 15; J gene: TRBJ2-7; V gene: TRBV4-1; clone size: NA; D gene: TRBD2; CDR3 DNA: TGCGCCAGCAGCCAAGTAGCGGGGGCGGAGTACGAGCAGTACTTC; CDR3 protein: CASSQVAGAEYEQYF
CDR3 length: 14; J gene: TRBJ2-1; V gene: TRBV5-4; clone size: NA; D gene: NA; CDR3 DNA: TGTGCCAGCAGCTTGGAATGGGGGCACAATGAGCAGTTCTTC; CDR3 protein: CASSLEWGHNEQFF
CDR3 length: 14; J gene: TRBJ1-2; V gene: TRBV27; clone size: NA; D gene: TRBD1; CDR3 DNA: TGTGCCAGCAGTTTAAGGGGGGACAGCTATGGCTACACCTTC; CDR3 protein: CASSLRGDSYGYTF
CDR3 length: 20; J gene: TRBJ1-6; V gene: TRBV6-6; clone size: NA; D gene: NA; CDR3 DNA: TGTGCCAGCAGTCGGGGGGAAAACTACCGGGACATTGTCTTGAAATGGGACCTCCACTTT; CDR3 protein: CASSRGENYRDIVLKWDLHF
CDR3 length: 16; J gene: TRBJ1-6; V gene: TRBV3-1/TRBV3-2; clone size: NA; D gene: TRBD1; CDR3 DNA: TGTGCCAGCAGTCAAACTAGGGGGACAGGTAATTCACCCCTCCACTTT; CDR3 protein: CASSQTRGTGNSPLHF
CDR3 length: 17; J gene: TRBJ2-5; V gene: TRBV9; clone size: NA; D gene: NA; CDR3 DNA: TGTGCCAGCAGCGTAGCTTGGGGGGCGAGGGAACAAGAGACCCAGTACTTC; CDR3 protein: CASSVAWGAREQETQYF
CDR3 length: 19; J gene: TRBJ2-5; V gene: TRBV6-2/TRBV6-3; clone size: NA; D gene: TRBD2; CDR3 DNA: TGTGCCAGCAGTTACCCACCCAAAGGACTAGCGGGGGGCGCGGAGACCCAGTACTTC; CDR3 protein: CASSYPPKGLAGGAETQYF
CDR3 length: 14; J gene: TRBJ2-3; V gene: TRBV4-1; clone size: once; D gene: NA; CDR3 DNA: TGCGCCAGCAGCCCGATTCTTATCACAGATACGCAGTATTTT; CDR3 protein: CASSPILITDTQYF
CDR3 length: 11; J gene: TRBJ1-2; V gene: TRBV20-1; clone size: NA; D gene: NA; CDR3 DNA: TGCAGTGCTAGGATCAGCGATGGCTACACCTTC; CDR3 protein: CSARISDGYTF
CDR3 length: 16; J gene: TRBJ2-1; V gene: TRBV4-1; clone size: many; D gene: TRBD2; CDR3 DNA: TGCGCCAGCAGCCAAGTTGATAGCGGGGGTCGGAATGAGCAGTTCTTC; CDR3 protein: CASSQVDSGGRNEQFF
CDR3 length: 20; J gene: TRBJ1-5; V gene: TRBV28; clone size: NA; D gene: TRBD1; CDR3 DNA: TGTGCCAGCAGTCCGCTTCGGGACAGAAGACCCCTTTATAGCAATCAGCCCCAGCATTTT; CDR3 protein: CASSPLRDRRPLYSNQPQHF
CDR3 length: 15; J gene: TRBJ1-6; V gene: TRBV6-5; clone size: NA; D gene: NA; CDR3 DNA: TGTGCCAGCAGTTACATGGGGGTAGGGGGTTCACCCCTCCACTTT; CDR3 protein: CASSYMGVGGSPLHF
CDR3 length: 15; J gene: TRBJ2-1; V gene: TRBV5-4; clone size: NA; D gene: TRBD1; CDR3 DNA: TGTGCCAGCAGTCGGACAGGGCCAGAGGGGGATGAGCAGTTCTTC; CDR3 protein: CASSRTGPEGDEQFF
CDR3 length: 16; J gene: TRBJ1-1; V gene: TRBV3-1/TRBV3-2; clone size: NA; D gene: TRBD1; CDR3 DNA: TGTGCCAGCAGCTCAGGGGGCGTGATAGTGGACACTGAAGCTTTCTTT; CDR3 protein: CASSSGGVIVDTEAFF
CDR3 length: 14; J gene: TRBJ1-1; V gene: TRBV10-2; clone size: NA; D gene: NA; CDR3 DNA: TGCGCCAGCAGTCCCCGCAAGATGAACACTGAAGCTTTCTTT; CDR3 protein: CASSPRKMNTEAFF
CDR3 length: 12; J gene: TRBJ2-1; V gene: TRBV11-2; clone size: few; D gene: NA; CDR3 DNA: TGTGCCAGCAGCACCGGGACATATGAGCAGTTCTTC; CDR3 protein: CASSTGTYEQFF
CDR3 length: 15; J gene: TRBJ2-7; V gene: TRBV30; clone size: NA; D gene: NA; CDR3 DNA: TGTGCCTGGAGCGTCCCGACATTTGGGGCCTACGAGCAGTACTTC; CDR3 protein: CAWSVPTFGAYEQYF
CDR3 length: 15; J gene: TRBJ2-5; V gene: TRBV5-4; clone size: NA; D gene: TRBD1; CDR3 DNA: TGTGCCAGCAGCTTGGATCCAGGGGGCACAGAGACCCAGTACTTC; CDR3 protein: CASSLDPGGTETQYF
CDR3 length: 15; J gene: TRBJ2-3; V gene: TRBV19; clone size: NA; D gene: TRBD2; CDR3 DNA: TGTGCCAGTAGTATCAGGCGGGAGCGCACAGATACGCAGTATTTT; CDR3 protein: CASSIRRERTDTQYF
CDR3 length: 15; J gene: TRBJ1-3; V gene: TRBV5-8; clone size: few; D gene: NA; CDR3 DNA: TGTGCCAGCAGCTTGTACAGGGTATCTGGAAACACCATATATTTT; CDR3 protein: CASSLYRVSGNTIYF
CDR3 length: 15; J gene: TRBJ2-7; V gene: TRBV6-1; clone size: NA; D gene: NA; CDR3 DNA: TGTGCCAGCAGTGAAGCAAACCACCACCCTTACGAGCAGTACTTC; CDR3 protein: CASSEANHHPYEQYF
CDR3 length: 15; J gene: TRBJ2-3; V gene: TRBV11-2; clone size: NA; D gene: NA; CDR3 DNA: TGTGCCAGCAGACCCCCGGGGGTTCGGACAGATACGCAGTATTTT; CDR3 protein: CASRPPGVRTDTQYF
CDR3 length: 14; J gene: TRBJ1-1; V gene: TRBV6-5; clone size: NA; D gene: NA; CDR3 DNA: TGTGCCAGCACAAGGAGACGGGGAGTTACTGAAGCTTTCTTT; CDR3 protein: CASTRRRGVTEAFF
CDR3 length: 13; J gene: TRBJ1-5; V gene: TRBV6-5; clone size: NA; D gene: NA; CDR3 DNA: TGTGCCGGGACTCGGGGGAGGGGGCAGCCCCAGCATTTT; CDR3 protein: CAGTRGRGQPQHF
CDR3 length: 13; J gene: TRBJ1-2; V gene: TRBV12-3/TRBV12-4; clone size: NA; D gene: NA; CDR3 DNA: TGTGCCAGCAGTATGGACGGGACCTATGGCTACACCTTC; CDR3 protein: CASSMDGTYGYTF
CDR3 length: 15; J gene: TRBJ2-2; V gene: TRBV27; clone size: NA; D gene: NA; CDR3 DNA: TGTGCCAGCAGACCCCCGGACCGATACACCGGGGAGCTGTTTTTT; CDR3 protein: CASRPPDRYTGELFF
CDR3 length: 13; J gene: TRBJ1-1; V gene: TRBV10-2; clone size: NA; D gene: NA; CDR3 DNA: TGCGCCAGCCTGGGACGGCGGGAGACTGAAGCTTTCTTT; CDR3 protein: CASLGRRETEAFF
CDR3 length: 14; J gene: TRBJ2-1; V gene: TRBV5-1; clone size: NA; D gene: TRBD2; CDR3 DNA: TGCGCCAGCAGTCGAGCGGGGGACAACAATGAGCAGTTCTTC; CDR3 protein: CASSRAGDNNEQFF
CDR3 length: 14; J gene: TRBJ2-3; V gene: TRBV19; clone size: NA; D gene: NA; CDR3 DNA: TGTGCCAGTAGTCTCAACAGAGGCGGAGATACGCAGTATTTT; CDR3 protein: CASSLNRGGDTQYF
CDR3 length: 12; J gene: TRBJ2-1; V gene: TRBV4-1; clone size: once; D gene: NA; CDR3 DNA: TGCGCCAGCAGCCAAGATACGGCAGGTCTGTTCTTC; CDR3 protein: CASSQDTAGLFF
CDR3 length: 13; J gene: TRBJ1-1; V gene: TRBV30; clone size: NA; D gene: NA; CDR3 DNA: TGTGCCTGGGACAGCCAACCTAACACTGAAGCTTTCTTT; CDR3 protein: CAWDSQPNTEAFF
CDR3 length: 15; J gene: TRBJ1-5; V gene: TRBV27; clone size: NA; D gene: NA; CDR3 DNA: TGTGCCAGCAGTTTGGATCAGGGCTCAGATCAGCCCCAGCATTTT; CDR3 protein: CASSLDQGSDQPQHF
CDR3 length: 13; J gene: TRBJ1-5; V gene: TRBV19; clone size: NA; D gene: TRBD1; CDR3 DNA: TGTGCCAGTAGTTGGCAGGGGGATCAGCCCCAGCATTTT; CDR3 protein: CASSWQGDQPQHF
CDR3 length: 14; J gene: TRBJ2-7; V gene: TRBV5-1; clone size: NA; D gene: NA; CDR3 DNA: TGCGCCAGCAGCTTGGGGCGGGAAACCTACGAGCAGTACTTC; CDR3 protein: CASSLGRETYEQYF
CDR3 length: 13; J gene: TRBJ2-7; V gene: TRBV6-5; clone size: NA; D gene: NA; CDR3 DNA: TGTGCCAGCACCAACTATTGGGACCACGAGCAGTACTTC; CDR3 protein: CASTNYWDHEQYF
CDR3 length: 17; J gene: TRBJ1-3; V gene: TRBV7-9; clone size: NA; D gene: TRBD1; CDR3 DNA: TGTGCCAGCAGCTGGAGGACAGGGGGCCTCTCTGGAAACACCATATATTTT; CDR3 protein: CASSWRTGGLSGNTIYF
CDR3 length: 11; J gene: TRBJ2-1; V gene: TRBV20-1; clone size: NA; D gene: NA; CDR3 DNA: TGCAGTGCTAGAGATCGTAGAGCGCAGTTCTTC; CDR3 protein: CSARDRRAQFF
CDR3 length: 14; J gene: TRBJ1-2; V gene: TRBV5-1; clone size: NA; D gene: NA; CDR3 DNA: TGCGCCAGCAGCTTGGGGGAGGGGCAGTCCGGCTACACCTTC; CDR3 protein: CASSLGEGQSGYTF
CDR3 length: 15; J gene: TRBJ1-1; V gene: TRBV7-9; clone size: NA; D gene: NA; CDR3 DNA: TGTGCCAGCAGCTTATTTTACGAGGCCCCCGCTGAAGCTTTCTTT; CDR3 protein: CASSLFYEAPAEAFF
CDR3 length: 15; J gene: TRBJ1-2; V gene: TRBV5-8; clone size: NA; D gene: NA; CDR3 DNA: TGTGCCAGCAGCTTGGCGGGGTACTCGAACTATGGCTACACCTTC; CDR3 protein: CASSLAGYSNYGYTF
CDR3 length: 14; J gene: TRBJ1-3; V gene: TRBV19; clone size: NA; D gene: TRBD1; CDR3 DNA: TGTGCCAGTAGTTTGACAGGGGTCGGAAACACCATATATTTT; CDR3 protein: CASSLTGVGNTIYF